This TCR beta chain comes out of a study of human T cells and chemical hapten exposure. This clonotype was found many times. The target antigen is unknown. The V and J ends lost 2 bases and 11 bases respectively, with 16 bases between them. The CDR3 totals 15 residues. In germline, CDR1 is MNHNS, CDR2 SASEGT. Specified time point: healthy volunteer bleed at 2 weeks. The starting material, unfractionated whole blood, was used for total RNA extraction. Individual cDNA molecules each carried unique molecular identifiers attached by the library. Each CDR3 protein is one row after TCRdb ran MiXCR on the RACE reads. Among around 130,000 distinct CDR3 sequences listed, around 8.3% were seen once. Overall study results and limits: TCRs above 1 in 1000 frequency stayed constant with DPC sensitization.

The TCR originated in a male donor in good health. Some clones in this sample may be carry-over from other donors' samples. The sample was whole blood. The rearrangement joins TRBV6-1 to TRBJ1-6; tentatively, D is TRBD1 (5 bases). The CDR3 sequence: CASSEQGPGGAPLHF. For the CDR3, the DNA is TGTGCCAGCAGTGAACAGGGCCCGGGAGGTGCACCCCTCCACTTT.